This TCR beta chain was sequenced in a study of cytomegalovirus exposure and HLA in healthy donors. A remark on this clone: The target antigen is unknown.

General observations from the study: When a later analysis compared HLA-associated TCR beta chains with equally common others, the HLA-associated chains turned out to be more clonally expanded and to have lower generation probabilities. Donor immune exposure was known only as CMV serostatus.

Researchers ran the PCR with 60 Vbeta and 13 Jbeta primers. Repertoires were generated with immunoSEQ multiplex PCR, while TCRdb's copy carries only in-frame clones and drops some. This sample has over 150,000 clones; 70% to 80% occur once, and the top ten carry roughly 9%. V shed 5 bases and J 2 bases; nucleotides not matched to a gene: 8. The CDR3 length is 16 residues. Germline lookup yields CDR1 SGHNT and CDR2 YYREEE (reference sequence). The sequenced sample consisted of PBMCs. The chain is built from TRBV5-4 and TRBJ2-7; 12 nucleotides match TRBD2. This TCR was sampled from a man aged 18-30 years in good health and CMV-seropositive. CDR3: CASSFPTSGGTYEQYV. The CDR3 DNA is TGTGCCAGCAGTTTTCCGACTAGCGGGGGAACCTACGAGCAGTACGTC.